This record concerns one T cell receptor (beta chain) sequence. Its antigen is currently unknown. The donors were healthy bone marrow donors. The sample belongs to a study of cytomegalovirus exposure and HLA in healthy donors. Points from the study as a whole: Several V segments, TRBV6-2 and TRBV6-3 among them, could not be told apart and were dropped. When a later analysis was performed, an Asian-associated ancestry cluster reportedly had fewer N-insertions than the roughly 670-donor mean.

Primers for the PCR totalled 60 Vbeta and 13 Jbeta. This table comes from immunoSEQ multiplex PCR, and its TCRdb copy is limited to in-frame clones, with some not included. The sample contains over 95,000 clones, roughly 70% of which appear only once. Trimming pared 5 bases from V and 5 bases from J, leaving 12 bases between. The CDR3 extends over 13 amino acids. Germline V gene data show CDR1 as SEHNR and CDR2 as FQNEAQ (reference sequence). The sequenced sample was PBMCs. The chain joins TRBV7-9 to TRBJ1-2, with D tentatively TRBD1 (5 bases). The TCR was taken from a woman aged 40-49 years in good health and CMV-seropositive. CDR3 DNA sequence: TGTGCCAGCAGCGTATCGGGGGGGTATGGCTACACCTTC. This translates into CASSVSGGYGYTF. The complete variable domain, with remaining parts taken from reference TRBV7-9 and TRBJ1-2, reads DTGVSQNPRHKITKRGQNVTFRCDPISEHNRLYWYRQTLGQGPEFLTYFQNEAQLEKSRLLSDRFSAERPKGSFSTLEIQRTEQGDSAMYLCASSVSGGYGYTFGSGTRLTVV.